This T cell receptor (beta chain) stems from a study of OX40 agonist ivuxolimab in advanced cancers. Looking at the study overall: The diagnoses of dose-escalation patients were hepatocellular carcinoma, melanoma, renal cell or head and neck cancer.

Some clones are missing from TCRdb's copy, which holds only in-frame ones; the method was immunoSEQ multiplex PCR. The repertoire holds tens of thousands of clones, with roughly four fifths as singletons. This clone was detected only a few times. Its cognate antigen is unknown. Germline CDR1 and CDR2: SGDLS and YYNGEE. The CDR3 runs to 14 residues. V was clipped by 4 bases and J by 2 bases; unmatched bases: 5. The study, taken as a whole, reports: Circulating CD4+ and CD8+ T cells showed clonal expansion by week 6 at 0.1 to 3.0 mg/kg. Among T cells, CD8+ cells averaged more expanded clones than CD4+ cells.

The receptor was isolated from an adult with an advanced solid tumor such as melanoma, head and neck, liver or kidney cancer. The source material was CD4+ or CD8+ T cells sorted from blood, sampled in a trial of the OX40 agonist ivuxolimab. This rearrangement joins TRBV9 to TRBJ2-5; TRBD1 matches 7 bases. The CDR3 loop is CASSPGQAQETQYF. CDR3 coding DNA: TGTGCCAGCAGCCCAGGACAGGCGCAAGAGACCCAGTACTTC. Filled out from reference TRBV9 and TRBJ2-5, the complete variable domain reads DSGVTQTPKHLITATGQRVTLRCSPRSGDLSVYWYQQSLDQGLQFLIQYYNGEERAKGNILERFSAQQFPDLHSELNLSSLELGDSALYFCASSPGQAQETQYFGPGTRLLVL.